Following are 12 T cell receptor beta chains from one sample sequenced in a study of sequential checkpoint blockade in melanoma. Clones were read by immunoSEQ multiplex PCR, and TCRdb kept only the in-frame ones, dropping some. The sample consists of 7,000 to 10,000 clones, less than 70% of them appearing once. Noted treatment: randomized to nivolumab then ipilimumab (arm A) or the reverse (arm B). The specimen was CD8+ T cells sorted from blood (inferred from file names), collected from a patient given nivolumab and ipilimumab in sequence. Source of these receptors: a human patient with melanoma. Some clones in this sample may be carry-over from other donors' samples.

The genes are TRBV7-6 and TRBJ1-2, with D possibly being TRBD1 (5 bases). Germline values: CDR1 SGHVS, CDR2 FNYEAQ. The germline V and J ends were trimmed by 2 bases and 8 bases, with 18 bases remaining between them. The CDR3 sequence is 15 residues long. CDR3 region: CASSLSVSGGKGYTF. DNA for the CDR3: TGTGCCAGCAGCTTATCCGTATCGGGGGGGAAGGGCTACACCTTC.

The V and J genes are TRBV2 and TRBJ2-7; 8 bases fit TRBD2. Germline CDR1 and CDR2: SNHLY and FYNNEI. V lost 4 bases, J lost 1 base, and 6 bases stayed unmatched. This CDR3 spans 15 amino acids. CDR3 protein: CASSAWSGGSYEQYF. The DNA of the CDR3 is TGTGCCAGCAGTGCCTGGAGCGGGGGTTCCTACGAGCAGTACTTC. The whole variable domain, filled in from reference TRBV2 and TRBJ2-7, reads EPEVTQTPSHQVTQMGQEVILRCVPISNHLYFYWYRQILGQKVEFLVSFYNNEISEKSEIFDDQFSVERPDGSNFTLKIRSTKLEDSAMYFCASSAWSGGSYEQYFGPGTRLTVT.

This clone was seen once. This chain connects TRBV4-3 to TRBJ1-5, with D possibly matching TRBD1 (5 bases). The CDR3 loop spans 17 amino acids. Trimming removed 0 bases at V and 2 bases at J, with 14 bases between. The V gene's germline CDR1 is LGHNA and CDR2 YSLEER. The CDR3 DNA reads as TGCGCCAGCAGCCAAGACCGGATGGGGCTTGGCAATCAGCCCCAGCATTTT. This encodes CASSQDRMGLGNQPQHF.

The chain recombines TRBV6-5 with TRBJ2-5; a weak D match, TRBD1 (5 bases). The DNA end is more similar to TRBJ2-7, so the J call may be wrong. The germline gives CDR1 MNHEY, CDR2 SVGAGI. CDR3 length: 13 residues. Here the CDR3 reads CASSSQGPYEQYF. The CDR3 DNA follows: TGTGCCAGCAGTAGCCAGGGCCCCTACGAGCAGTACTTC.

This chain links TRBV10-3 with TRBJ2-7, with D hard to call. The CDR3 totals 12 residues. Trimming left V 10 bases short and J 7 bases short, with 17 bases between. The germline gives CDR1 ENHRY, CDR2 SYGVKD. The chain's CDR3 is CARVHGPQEQYF. Written as DNA, the CDR3 is TGTGCCAGGGTGCATGGGCCGCAGGAGCAGTACTTC.

The chain carries TRBV7-9 and TRBJ1-1, with 9 bases identical to TRBD1. J gave up 5 bases and V 5 bases, and 6 bases lay outside the gene matches. Germline CDR1 SEHNR, CDR2 FQNEAQ (reference sequence). This CDR3 has 14 amino acids. This chain's CDR3 is CASSLDRGRTEAFF. Written as DNA, the CDR3 is TGTGCCAGCAGCCTGGACAGGGGTAGAACTGAAGCTTTCTTT.

V and J are TRBV5-5 and TRBJ2-7; unclear D gene. V lost 4 bases, J lost 0 bases, and 14 bases lay in between. This CDR3 spans 15 amino acids. Germline V gives CDR1 SGHKS, CDR2 YYEKEE (reference sequence). The CDR3 DNA reads TGTGCCAGCAGCGCGTGGGCAGGCAGCTCCTACGAGCAGTACTTC. Encoded protein: CASSAWAGSSYEQYF.

This clone was found once. V and J are TRBV21-1 and TRBJ1-6. TRBV21-1 corresponds to a pseudogene. The length of the CDR3 is 13 residues. This chain's CDR3 is CASSRTGNSPLHF. Here the CDR3 DNA reads TGTGCCAGCAGCAGGACGGGGAATTCACCCCTCCACTTT.

The rearrangement uses TRBV10-3 and TRBJ2-7; 9 positions match TRBD1. Germline values: CDR1 ENHRY, CDR2 SYGVKD. J was trimmed by 3 bases and V by 5 bases; bases with no gene match: 17. The CDR3 runs to 18 residues. The CDR3 here is CAISINRGRPHVYYEQYF. DNA for the CDR3: TGTGCCATCAGTATAAACAGGGGGCGCCCCCATGTCTACTACGAGCAGTACTTC.

The V call is TRBV14, the J call TRBJ1-5; D gene uncertain. This CDR3 is 12 amino acids long. The V gene's germline CDR1 is SGHDN and CDR2 FVKESK. Trimming cost V 1 base and J 7 bases, with 5 bases left between them. CDR3 loop: CASSQGGQPQHF. DNA of the CDR3: TGTGCCAGCAGCCAAGGCGGCCAGCCCCAGCATTTT.

The chain couples TRBV27 to TRBJ2-7, with TRBD2 matching over 7 bases. CDR3 length: 13 residues. Trimming removed 5 bases from V and 0 bases from J; junction bases left unmatched: 1. CDR1 MNHEY and CDR2 SMNVEV come from the germline V gene (reference sequence). The CDR3 here is CASSGRDSYEQYF. For the CDR3, the DNA is TGTGCCAGCAGTGGGAGGGACTCCTACGAGCAGTACTTC.

The chain couples TRBV7-9 to TRBJ2-7; D remains ambiguous. The CDR3 runs 12 residues. The V end was cut by 1 base, the J end by 5 bases, with 6 bases between. Germline assignment: CDR1 SEHNR and CDR2 FQNEAQ (reference sequence). This CDR3 reads CASSLGLDEQYF. The DNA of the CDR3 is TGTGCCAGCAGCTTAGGCCTAGACGAGCAGTACTTC.